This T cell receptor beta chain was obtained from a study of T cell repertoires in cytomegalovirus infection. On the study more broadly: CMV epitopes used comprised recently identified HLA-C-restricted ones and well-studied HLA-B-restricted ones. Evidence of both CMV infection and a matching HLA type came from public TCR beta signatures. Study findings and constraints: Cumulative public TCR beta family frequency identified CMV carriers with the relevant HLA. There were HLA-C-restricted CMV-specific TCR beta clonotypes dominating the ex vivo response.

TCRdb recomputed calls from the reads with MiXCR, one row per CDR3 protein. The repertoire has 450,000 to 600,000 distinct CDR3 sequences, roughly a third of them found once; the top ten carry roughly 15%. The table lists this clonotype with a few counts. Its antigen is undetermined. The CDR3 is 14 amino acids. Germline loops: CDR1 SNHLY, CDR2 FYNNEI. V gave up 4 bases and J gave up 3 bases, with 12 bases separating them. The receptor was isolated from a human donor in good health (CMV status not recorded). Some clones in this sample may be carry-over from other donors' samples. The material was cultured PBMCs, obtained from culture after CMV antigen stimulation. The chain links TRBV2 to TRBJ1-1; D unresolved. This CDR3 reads CASSGWGADTEAFF. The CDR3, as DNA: TGTGCCAGCAGTGGGTGGGGTGCCGACACTGAAGCTTTCTTT.